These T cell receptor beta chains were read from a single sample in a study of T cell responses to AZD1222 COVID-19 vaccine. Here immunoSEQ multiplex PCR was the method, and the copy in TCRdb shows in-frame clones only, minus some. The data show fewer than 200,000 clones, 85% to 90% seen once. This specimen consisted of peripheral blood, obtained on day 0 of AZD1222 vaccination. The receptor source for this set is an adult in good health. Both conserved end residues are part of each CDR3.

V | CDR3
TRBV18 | CASSPQESYGYTF
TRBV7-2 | CASSFRTGNSYEQYF
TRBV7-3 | CASSSDTYNEQFF
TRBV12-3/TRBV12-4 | CASSLGGWDEQYF
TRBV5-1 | CASSGQGPLETQYF
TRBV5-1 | CASSIQGWQPQHF
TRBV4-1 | CASSRTGGVSPGEQYF
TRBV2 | CASSGTSGRSDEQYF
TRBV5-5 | CASSLDRAVYYGYTF
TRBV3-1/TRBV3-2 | CASSQAIKGPYEQYF
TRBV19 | CASSIAANQPQHF
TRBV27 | CASSPTGGLVEKLFF
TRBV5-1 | CASSLGADNEQFF
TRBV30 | CAWSVQGWGKNTEAFF
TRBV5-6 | CASSPEQGGVADTQYF
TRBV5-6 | CASSPDYSGRAGDTQYF
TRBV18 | CASSPLEGVNEKLFF
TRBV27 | CASSSGLYNEQFF
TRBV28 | CASSPPWDRDGYTF
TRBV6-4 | CASSALDTGELFF
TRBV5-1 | CASSPGTTGYTF
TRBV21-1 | CASSLNDPRGPGANVLTF
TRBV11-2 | CASSPRIGGSHTNYGYTF
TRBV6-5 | CASSPHVNSGNTIYF
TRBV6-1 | CASSEPISGNTIYF
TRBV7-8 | CASSLAGFQKPQHF
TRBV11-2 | CASSLSGGGSELETQYF
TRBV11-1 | CASTKPGQGIGNEQFF
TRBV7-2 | CASSLRGTGPYSPLHF
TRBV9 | CASSVGGDEQFF
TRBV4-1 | CASTRTGKKLFF
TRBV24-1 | CATSDVGQGGKAFF
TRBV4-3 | CASSFGTFGNTIYF
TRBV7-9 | CASSLPRTSGGKETQYF
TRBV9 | CASSVGDRDNQPQHF
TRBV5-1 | CASSLEVGGGYYEQYF
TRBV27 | CASSSGQGTSYEQYF
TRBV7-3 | CASSPGGPSLDTQYF
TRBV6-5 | CASSLAGTGELFF
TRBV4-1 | CASSQSSAPGDTQYF
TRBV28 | CASGAGLSPEQYF
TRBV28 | CASSYPGRGVNTEAFF
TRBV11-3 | CASSLGGTIYNEQFF
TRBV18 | CASSPTTSGSSEQYF
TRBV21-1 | CASSKDDRGSRGSSQHF
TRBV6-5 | CASGGKASNQPQHF
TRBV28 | CASSSGRTGGSYNEQFF